Below are 23 T cell receptor beta chains sequenced from a single sample in a study of glioma-infiltrating T cells. Amplification of TCR alpha and beta CDR3 regions from RNA used iRepertoire nested multiplex PCR. Using its own MiXCR run on the multiplex PCR reads, TCRdb lists one record per CDR3 protein. The sample carries 150,000 or so distinct CDR3 sequences, about 39% recorded once. Sequenced sample: glioma tissue, nonneoplastic brain tissue, or PBMCs (not recorded which). These receptors all come from a human donor with low-grade glioma or glioblastoma, undergoing nonglioma brain surgery, or in good health (not recorded which).

The table lists this clonotype with a few counts. V is TRBV2 and J is TRBJ2-5, with a possible D match to TRBD1 (5 bases). Germline values: CDR1 SNHLY, CDR2 FYNNEI. Between the trimmed V and J ends, which lost 6 bases and 6 bases, there was a span of 11 bases. The CDR3 is made up of 12 amino acids. The CDR3 region has the DNA TGTGCCAGCAGACCAGGGTTACAGACCCAGTACTTC. Residues: CASRPGLQTQYF.

This clonotype appeared a few times. The rearrangement joins TRBV6-4 to TRBJ1-1, with 7 nucleotides matching TRBD1. V lost 2 bases and J lost 6; bases outside the gene matches: 9. This CDR3 contains 15 residues. Germline CDR1 reads MRHNA; CDR2 reads SNTAGT. The CDR3 here is CASSDLAGGGSEAFF. In nucleotides, the CDR3 is TGTGCCAGCAGTGACCTGGCAGGGGGAGGATCTGAAGCTTTCTTT.

The chain is built from TRBV5-1 and TRBJ2-5; 7 nucleotides match TRBD1. The germline CDR1 and CDR2 sequences are SGHRS and YFSETQ. The CDR3 runs to 13 residues. After removal of 4 bases from V and 4 bases from J, the junction contained 4 bases not matched to a gene. CDR3 protein: CASSPRDRETQYF. CDR3 bases: TGCGCCAGCAGCCCCCGGGACAGAGAGACCCAGTACTTC. The full variable domain, rest sourced from reference TRBV5-1 and TRBJ2-5, is KAGVTQTPRYLIKTRGQQVTLSCSPISGHRSVSWYQQTPGQGLQFLFEYFSETQRNKGNFPGRFSGRQFSNSRSEMNVSTLELGDSALYLCASSPRDRETQYFGPGTRLLVL.

This clonotype was counted at least ten times. The chain joins TRBV20-1 to TRBJ2-3, with 7 bases identical to TRBD2. Trimming at V came to 6 bases and at J to 1 base, leaving 4 bases not matched to a gene. CDR3 length equals 13 residues. Germline V lookup: CDR1 DFQATT, CDR2 SNEGSKA (reference sequence). In DNA form, the CDR3 reads TGCAGTGCCCGAACTAGCGGCACAGATACGCAGTATTTT. This sequence encodes CSARTSGTDTQYF.

The rearrangement joins TRBV15 to TRBJ2-2; tentatively, D is TRBD1 or TRBD2 (5 bases each). CDR3 length: 15 residues. Germline lookup yields CDR1 LNHNV and CDR2 YYDKDF (reference sequence). V lost 2 bases and J lost 4, with 11 bases in between. The CDR3 DNA follows: TGTGCCACCAGCAGATTTCGAGGGGCCACCGGGGAGCTGTTTTTT. It encodes CATSRFRGATGELFF.

V and J are TRBV6-1 and TRBJ2-5, with 7 nucleotides matching TRBD2. The junction had 14 bases not matched to a gene; V was cut back by 5 bases and J by 5 bases. The CDR3 extends over 16 amino acids. Germline CDR1 MNHNS, CDR2 SASEGT. The CDR3 nucleotides are TGTGCCAGCAGTTCATTCGACCTGACTAGCTTGGAGACCCAGTACTTC. Amino acids: CASSSFDLTSLETQYF.

This CDR3 is CASSESITDTQYF. CDR3 nucleotides: TGCGCCAGCAGTGAGTCCATCACAGATACGCAGTATTTT. The V call is TRBV10-1, the J call TRBJ2-3; unclear D gene. The V end was cut by 0 bases, the J end by 2 bases, with 3 bases between. Looked up from germline, CDR1 is WNHNN and CDR2 is SYGVQD (reference sequence). CDR3 length equals 13 residues.

This rearrangement joins TRBV12-3 or TRBV12-4 to TRBJ1-2; TRBD1 is a possible D gene (6 bases). Trimming removed 8 bases from V and 1 base from J, with 14 bases in between. The CDR3 covers 14 residues. The CDR3 coding sequence is TGTGCCAGCGCTTGGGGGCTCGATAACTATGGCTACACCTTC. Protein: CASAWGLDNYGYTF.

The V and J genes are TRBV20-1 and TRBJ2-3, with unresolved D. Germline CDR1 is DFQATT and CDR2 is SNEGSKA (reference sequence). Trimming shortened V by 7 bases and J by 0 bases, and 11 bases separated the two germline ends. This CDR3 comprises 13 residues. CDR3 sequence (DNA): TGCAGTGGAATTTCCACTAGCACAGATACGCAGTATTTT. This encodes CSGISTSTDTQYF.

As for this clonotype: With a much larger clone just one base away, this may be a read error. This chain uses TRBV28 with TRBJ1-2, with D possibly TRBD1 on 5 matching bases. The V end lost 7 bases, the J end lost 4 bases, and 16 bases lay between the germline ends. The germline V gene has CDR1 MDHEN and CDR2 SYDVKM. There are 14 residues in the CDR3. CDR3 amino acids: CASTSVGVLYGYTF. DNA of the CDR3: TGTGCCAGCACCTCTGTGGGGGTCCTCTATGGCTACACCTTC.

This chain joins TRBV12-3 or TRBV12-4 and TRBJ2-3, with D perhaps matching TRBD2 (5 bases). Trimming took 3 bases from V and 5 from J, leaving 6 bases between them. CDR3 length equals 12 residues. The CDR3 loop is CASSFRGDTQYF. The CDR3 DNA is TGTGCCAGCAGTTTCCGGGGAGATACGCAGTATTTT.

This clonotype was detected ten times or more. V is TRBV6-1 and J is TRBJ1-1; tentative D call: TRBD1 (5 bases). Germline V gene lookup returns CDR1 MNHNS and CDR2 SASEGT. The CDR3 extends over 13 amino acids. The V end lost 4 bases, the J end lost 2 bases, and 8 bases lay between the germline ends. The CDR3 DNA reads TGTGCCAGCAGTGTGACAGTTAACACTGAAGCTTTCTTT. Translating it yields CASSVTVNTEAFF.

The CDR3 nucleotides are TGTGCCAGCAGTCCCGGGACAGGGGGCCCTAGTGGCTACACCTTC. Amino acid sequence: CASSPGTGGPSGYTF. The chain couples TRBV6-1 to TRBJ1-2, with TRBD1 identical over 12 bases. The CDR3 is 15 residues long. From germline, CDR1 is MNHNS and CDR2 SASEGT. Unmatched junction bases numbered 8, after V lost 5 bases and J lost 7 bases.

In this sample, this clonotype turned up a few times. The chain recombines TRBV20-1 with TRBJ2-1; a possible D gene is TRBD2 (7 bases). CDR1 is DFQATT, CDR2 SNEGSKA, per germline (reference sequence). V was pared by 4 bases and J by 8 bases, with 15 bases between. The CDR3 runs to 13 residues. The CDR3 sequence: CSAKKGGGHEQFF. In DNA form, the CDR3 reads TGCAGTGCTAAGAAGGGGGGGGGCCATGAGCAGTTCTTC.

The chain recombines TRBV6-2 or TRBV6-3 with TRBJ1-5; possibly TRBD1 for D (5 bases). V was trimmed by 5 bases and J by 1 base, leaving 12 bases between them. The CDR3 contains 15 residues. From germline, CDR1 is MNHEY and CDR2 SVGEGT. The CDR3, as DNA: TGTGCCAGCAGTCCGGGGTGGGGCAGCAATCAGCCCCAGCATTTT. Protein: CASSPGWGSNQPQHF.

The genes are TRBV6-1 and TRBJ1-5, with a weak D call TRBD1 (5 bases). V shed 0 bases and J shed 3 bases, with 9 bases lying between them. Germline-derived CDR1 and CDR2 are MNHNS and SASEGT. The CDR3 runs to 15 residues. In nucleotides, the CDR3 is TGTGCCAGCAGTGAAGCCGGGGGTTTCAATCAGCCCCAGCATTTT. It translates to CASSEAGGFNQPQHF.

This clonotype was observed a handful of times. The rearrangement links TRBV15 to TRBJ1-1; no definite D call. Per the germline V gene, CDR1 is LNHNV and CDR2 is YYDKDF (reference sequence). The CDR3 is 14 residues long. With 4 bases removed from V and 4 bases from J, the gap between germline ends came to 13 bases. The DNA of the CDR3 is TGTGCCACCAGCACCGACAACCTGGGCACTGAAGCTTTCTTT. Residues: CATSTDNLGTEAFF.

V gene TRBV7-9 combines with J gene TRBJ2-1; 7 nucleotides match TRBD1. Germline CDR1 and CDR2: SEHNR and FQNEAQ (reference sequence). The trim removed 5 bases at V and 8 bases at J, leaving 0 bases unmatched. CDR3 length equals 11 residues. CDR3 in amino acids: CASSQGDEQFF. CDR3 coding DNA: TGTGCCAGCAGCCAGGGGGATGAGCAGTTCTTC.

The chain combines TRBV7-9 with TRBJ2-7; D gene ambiguous. CDR1 SEHNR and CDR2 FQNEAQ come from the germline V gene (reference sequence). Between the trimmed V and J ends, which lost 5 bases and 4 bases, there was a span of 15 bases. The CDR3 is 14 residues long. CDR3 nucleotides: TGTGCCAGCAGCCAGAGTTGGGATGAGTACGAGCAGTACTTC. Amino acid sequence: CASSQSWDEYEQYF.

This clonotype was recorded a few times. The rearrangement links TRBV2 to TRBJ1-6; D unresolved. Trimming took 4 bases from V and 8 from J, leaving 9 bases between them. The germline V gene has CDR1 SNHLY and CDR2 FYNNEI. The CDR3 sequence is 13 residues long. DNA for the CDR3: TGTGCCAGCAGTGCGGATGGAGATTCACCCCTCCACTTT. Residues: CASSADGDSPLHF.

This chain joins TRBV25-1 and TRBJ1-1; weak D call: TRBD1 (5 bases). There are 16 residues in the CDR3. The germline V gene has CDR1 MGHDK and CDR2 SYGVNS. Between the trimmed V and J ends, which lost 1 base and 2 bases, there was a span of 14 bases. CDR3 in DNA: TGTGCCAGCAGTGAATGTTTATTAGGGACCAACACTGAAGCTTTCTTT. Translation gives CASSECLLGTNTEAFF.

This clonotype was found many times. The CDR3 sequence: CASSYIGQDYNEQFF. For the CDR3, the DNA is TGTGCCAGCAGTTATATCGGGCAGGATTACAATGAGCAGTTCTTC. The V and J genes are TRBV27 and TRBJ2-1; D not resolved. Germline CDR1 reads MNHEY; CDR2 reads SMNVEV (reference sequence). This CDR3 spans 15 amino acids. Trimming took off 4 bases at V and 4 bases at J, with 14 bases between the two ends.

This clonotype came up a few times. The chain uses TRBV6-9 and TRBJ2-3; D assignment may be TRBD1 or TRBD2 (5 bases each). Per the germline V gene, CDR1 is MNHGY and CDR2 is SVAAGI. Trimming took 3 bases from V and 7 from J, leaving 17 bases between them. This CDR3 has 15 residues. The CDR3 nucleotides read TGTGCCAGCAGTTACCAACGGGACGGGATCCATACGCAGTATTTT. It specifies CASSYQRDGIHTQYF.